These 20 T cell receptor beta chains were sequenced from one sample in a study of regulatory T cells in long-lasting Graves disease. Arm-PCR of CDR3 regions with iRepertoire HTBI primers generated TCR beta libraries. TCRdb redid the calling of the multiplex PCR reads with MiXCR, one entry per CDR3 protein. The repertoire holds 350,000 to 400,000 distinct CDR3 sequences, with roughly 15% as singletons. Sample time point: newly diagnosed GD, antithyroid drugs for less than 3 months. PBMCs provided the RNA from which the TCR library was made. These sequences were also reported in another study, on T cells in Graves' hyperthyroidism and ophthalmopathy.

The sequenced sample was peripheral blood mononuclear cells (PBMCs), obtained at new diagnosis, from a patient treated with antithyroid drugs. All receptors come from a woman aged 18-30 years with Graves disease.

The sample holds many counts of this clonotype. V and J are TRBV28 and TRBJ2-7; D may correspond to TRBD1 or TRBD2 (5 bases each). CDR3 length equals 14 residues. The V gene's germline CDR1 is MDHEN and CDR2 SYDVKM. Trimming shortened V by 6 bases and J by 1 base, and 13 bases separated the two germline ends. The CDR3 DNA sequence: TGTGCCAGCAGCCACGCCGGGGCGTCCTACGAGCAGTACTTC. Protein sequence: CASSHAGASYEQYF.

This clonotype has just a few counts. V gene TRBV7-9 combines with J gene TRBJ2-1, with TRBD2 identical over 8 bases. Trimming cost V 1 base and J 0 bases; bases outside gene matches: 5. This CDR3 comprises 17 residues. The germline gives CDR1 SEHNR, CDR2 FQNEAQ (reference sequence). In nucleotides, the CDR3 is TGTGCCAGCAGCTTAGTACTAGCGGAGAGCTCCTACAATGAGCAGTTCTTC. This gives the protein CASSLVLAESSYNEQFF.

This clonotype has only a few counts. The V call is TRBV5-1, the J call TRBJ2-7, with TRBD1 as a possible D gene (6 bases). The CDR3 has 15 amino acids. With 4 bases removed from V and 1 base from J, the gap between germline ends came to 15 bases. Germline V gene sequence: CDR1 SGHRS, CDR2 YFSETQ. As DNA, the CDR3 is TGCGCCAGCAGCGAGGACAGTTACCTATCCTACGAGCAGTACTTC. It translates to CASSEDSYLSYEQYF. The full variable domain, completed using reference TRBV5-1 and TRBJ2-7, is KAGVTQTPRYLIKTRGQQVTLSCSPISGHRSVSWYQQTPGQGLQFLFEYFSETQRNKGNFPGRFSGRQFSNSRSEMNVSTLELGDSALYLCASSEDSYLSYEQYFGPGTRLTVT.

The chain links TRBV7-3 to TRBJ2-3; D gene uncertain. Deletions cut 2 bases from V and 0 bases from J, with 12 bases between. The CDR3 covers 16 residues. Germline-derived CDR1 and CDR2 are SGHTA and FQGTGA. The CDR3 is CASSLSLTQSTDTQYF. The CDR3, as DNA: TGTGCCAGCAGCTTATCTCTTACCCAGAGCACAGATACGCAGTATTTT.

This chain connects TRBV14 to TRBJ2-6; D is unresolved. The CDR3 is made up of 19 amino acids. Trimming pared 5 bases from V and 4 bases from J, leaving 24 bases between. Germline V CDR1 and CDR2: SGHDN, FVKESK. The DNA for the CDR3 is TGTGCCAGCAGCGGCTTATACGGTTCCGCTCTGTCGGGGGCCAACGTCCTGACTTTC. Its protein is CASSGLYGSALSGANVLTF.

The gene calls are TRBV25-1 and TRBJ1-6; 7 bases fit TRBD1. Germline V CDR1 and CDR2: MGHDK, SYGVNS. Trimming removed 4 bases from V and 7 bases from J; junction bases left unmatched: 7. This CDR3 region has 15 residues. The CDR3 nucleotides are TGTGCCAGCAGTGCAGGGGGGAAGAAAAATTCACCCCTCCACTTT. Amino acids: CASSAGGKKNSPLHF.

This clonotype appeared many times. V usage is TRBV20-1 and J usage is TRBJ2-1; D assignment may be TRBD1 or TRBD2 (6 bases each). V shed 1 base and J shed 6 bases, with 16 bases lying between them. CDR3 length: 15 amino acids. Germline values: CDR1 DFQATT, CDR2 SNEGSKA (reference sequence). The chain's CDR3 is CSARGDWGAPNEQFF. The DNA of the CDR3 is TGCAGTGCTAGAGGTGACTGGGGGGCCCCCAATGAGCAGTTCTTC.

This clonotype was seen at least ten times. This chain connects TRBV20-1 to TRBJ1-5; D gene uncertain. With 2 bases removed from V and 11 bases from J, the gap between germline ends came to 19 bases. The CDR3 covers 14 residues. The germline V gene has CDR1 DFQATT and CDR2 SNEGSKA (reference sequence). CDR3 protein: CSARLGHEGTAQHF. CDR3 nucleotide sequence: TGCAGTGCTAGACTGGGTCATGAGGGTACGGCCCAGCATTTT.

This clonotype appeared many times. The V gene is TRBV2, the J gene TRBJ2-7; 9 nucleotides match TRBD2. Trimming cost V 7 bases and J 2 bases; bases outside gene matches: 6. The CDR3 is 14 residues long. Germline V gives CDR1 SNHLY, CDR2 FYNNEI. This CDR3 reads CASNLGLATYEQYF. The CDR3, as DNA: TGTGCCAGCAATTTGGGACTAGCTACCTACGAGCAGTACTTC.

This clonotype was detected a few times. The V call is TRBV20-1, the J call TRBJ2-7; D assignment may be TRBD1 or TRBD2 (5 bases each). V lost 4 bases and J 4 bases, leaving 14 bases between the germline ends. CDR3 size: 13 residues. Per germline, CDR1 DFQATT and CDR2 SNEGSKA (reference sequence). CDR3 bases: TGCAGTGCTACTAGGATGGGGGTGTACGAGCAGTACTTC. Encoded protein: CSATRMGVYEQYF.

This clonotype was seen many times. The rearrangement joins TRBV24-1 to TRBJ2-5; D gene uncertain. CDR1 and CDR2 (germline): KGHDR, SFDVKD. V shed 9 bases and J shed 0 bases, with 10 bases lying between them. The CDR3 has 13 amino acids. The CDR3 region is CATAKRDQETQYF. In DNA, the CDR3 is TGTGCCACCGCGAAACGCGACCAAGAGACCCAGTACTTC.

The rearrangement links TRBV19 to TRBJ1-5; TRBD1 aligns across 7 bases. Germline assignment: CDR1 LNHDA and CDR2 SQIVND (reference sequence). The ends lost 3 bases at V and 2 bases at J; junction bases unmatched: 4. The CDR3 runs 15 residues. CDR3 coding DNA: TGTGCCAGTAGTATGGGACAGATCGGCAATCAGCCCCAGCATTTT. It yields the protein CASSMGQIGNQPQHF.

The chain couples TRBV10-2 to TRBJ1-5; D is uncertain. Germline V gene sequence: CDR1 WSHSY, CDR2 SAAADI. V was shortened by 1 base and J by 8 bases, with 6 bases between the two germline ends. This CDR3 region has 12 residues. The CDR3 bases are TGCGCCAGCAGTGAGTATAGGGAGCCCCAGCATTTT. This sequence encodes CASSEYREPQHF.

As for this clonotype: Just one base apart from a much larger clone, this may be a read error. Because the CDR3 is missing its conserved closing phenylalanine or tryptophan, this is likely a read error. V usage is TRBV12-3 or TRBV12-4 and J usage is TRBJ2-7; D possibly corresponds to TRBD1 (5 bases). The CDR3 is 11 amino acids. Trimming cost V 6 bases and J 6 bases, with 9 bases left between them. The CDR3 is CASSRVGEQYL. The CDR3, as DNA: TGTGCCAGCAGCAGGGTTGGCGAGCAGTACCTC.

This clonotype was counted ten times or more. The CDR3 region is CASSEPIGELFF. DNA of the CDR3: TGTGCCAGCAGTGAACCTATCGGGGAGCTGTTTTTT. The genes are TRBV6-1 and TRBJ2-2, with unresolved D. The CDR3 has 12 residues. Germline V CDR1 and CDR2: MNHNS, SASEGT. V was trimmed by 2 bases and J by 7 bases, leaving 5 bases between them.

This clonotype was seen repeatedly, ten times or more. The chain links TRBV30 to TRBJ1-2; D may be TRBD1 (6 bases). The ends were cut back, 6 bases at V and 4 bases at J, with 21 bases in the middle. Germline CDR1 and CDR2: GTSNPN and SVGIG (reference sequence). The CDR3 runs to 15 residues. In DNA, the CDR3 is TGTGCCTGTTCCCTCCCAGGGGCGGGAATCTATGGCTACACCTTC. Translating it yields CACSLPGAGIYGYTF.

CDR3 sequence (DNA): TGTGCCATCTGGTCTCCCACGAGCTCTGGAAACACCATATATTTT. This sequence encodes CAIWSPTSSGNTIYF. V is TRBV19 and J is TRBJ1-3; D is uncertain. The CDR3 runs 15 residues. V gave up 10 bases and J gave up 0 bases, with 16 bases separating them. Germline V gene data show CDR1 as LNHDA and CDR2 as SQIVND (reference sequence).

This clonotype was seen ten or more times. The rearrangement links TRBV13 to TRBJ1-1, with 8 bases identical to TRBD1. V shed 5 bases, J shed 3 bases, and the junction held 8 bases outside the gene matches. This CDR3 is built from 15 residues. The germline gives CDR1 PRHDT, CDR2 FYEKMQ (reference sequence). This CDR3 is CASSPGTGTYTEAFF. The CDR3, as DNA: TGTGCCAGCAGCCCGGGGACAGGAACTTACACTGAAGCTTTCTTT.

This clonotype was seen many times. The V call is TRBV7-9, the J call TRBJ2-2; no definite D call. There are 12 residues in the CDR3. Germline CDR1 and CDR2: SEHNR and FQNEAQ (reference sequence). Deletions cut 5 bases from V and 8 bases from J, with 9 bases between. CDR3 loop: CASSVRAGELFF. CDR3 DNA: TGTGCCAGCAGCGTAAGAGCAGGGGAGCTGTTTTTT.

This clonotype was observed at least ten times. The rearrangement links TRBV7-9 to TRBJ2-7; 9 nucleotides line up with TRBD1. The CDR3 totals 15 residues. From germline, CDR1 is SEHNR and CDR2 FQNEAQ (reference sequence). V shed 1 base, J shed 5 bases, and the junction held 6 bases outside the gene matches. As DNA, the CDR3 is TGTGCCAGCAGCTTAGGGTGGAGGACAGGGGACGAGCAGTACTTC. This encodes CASSLGWRTGDEQYF.